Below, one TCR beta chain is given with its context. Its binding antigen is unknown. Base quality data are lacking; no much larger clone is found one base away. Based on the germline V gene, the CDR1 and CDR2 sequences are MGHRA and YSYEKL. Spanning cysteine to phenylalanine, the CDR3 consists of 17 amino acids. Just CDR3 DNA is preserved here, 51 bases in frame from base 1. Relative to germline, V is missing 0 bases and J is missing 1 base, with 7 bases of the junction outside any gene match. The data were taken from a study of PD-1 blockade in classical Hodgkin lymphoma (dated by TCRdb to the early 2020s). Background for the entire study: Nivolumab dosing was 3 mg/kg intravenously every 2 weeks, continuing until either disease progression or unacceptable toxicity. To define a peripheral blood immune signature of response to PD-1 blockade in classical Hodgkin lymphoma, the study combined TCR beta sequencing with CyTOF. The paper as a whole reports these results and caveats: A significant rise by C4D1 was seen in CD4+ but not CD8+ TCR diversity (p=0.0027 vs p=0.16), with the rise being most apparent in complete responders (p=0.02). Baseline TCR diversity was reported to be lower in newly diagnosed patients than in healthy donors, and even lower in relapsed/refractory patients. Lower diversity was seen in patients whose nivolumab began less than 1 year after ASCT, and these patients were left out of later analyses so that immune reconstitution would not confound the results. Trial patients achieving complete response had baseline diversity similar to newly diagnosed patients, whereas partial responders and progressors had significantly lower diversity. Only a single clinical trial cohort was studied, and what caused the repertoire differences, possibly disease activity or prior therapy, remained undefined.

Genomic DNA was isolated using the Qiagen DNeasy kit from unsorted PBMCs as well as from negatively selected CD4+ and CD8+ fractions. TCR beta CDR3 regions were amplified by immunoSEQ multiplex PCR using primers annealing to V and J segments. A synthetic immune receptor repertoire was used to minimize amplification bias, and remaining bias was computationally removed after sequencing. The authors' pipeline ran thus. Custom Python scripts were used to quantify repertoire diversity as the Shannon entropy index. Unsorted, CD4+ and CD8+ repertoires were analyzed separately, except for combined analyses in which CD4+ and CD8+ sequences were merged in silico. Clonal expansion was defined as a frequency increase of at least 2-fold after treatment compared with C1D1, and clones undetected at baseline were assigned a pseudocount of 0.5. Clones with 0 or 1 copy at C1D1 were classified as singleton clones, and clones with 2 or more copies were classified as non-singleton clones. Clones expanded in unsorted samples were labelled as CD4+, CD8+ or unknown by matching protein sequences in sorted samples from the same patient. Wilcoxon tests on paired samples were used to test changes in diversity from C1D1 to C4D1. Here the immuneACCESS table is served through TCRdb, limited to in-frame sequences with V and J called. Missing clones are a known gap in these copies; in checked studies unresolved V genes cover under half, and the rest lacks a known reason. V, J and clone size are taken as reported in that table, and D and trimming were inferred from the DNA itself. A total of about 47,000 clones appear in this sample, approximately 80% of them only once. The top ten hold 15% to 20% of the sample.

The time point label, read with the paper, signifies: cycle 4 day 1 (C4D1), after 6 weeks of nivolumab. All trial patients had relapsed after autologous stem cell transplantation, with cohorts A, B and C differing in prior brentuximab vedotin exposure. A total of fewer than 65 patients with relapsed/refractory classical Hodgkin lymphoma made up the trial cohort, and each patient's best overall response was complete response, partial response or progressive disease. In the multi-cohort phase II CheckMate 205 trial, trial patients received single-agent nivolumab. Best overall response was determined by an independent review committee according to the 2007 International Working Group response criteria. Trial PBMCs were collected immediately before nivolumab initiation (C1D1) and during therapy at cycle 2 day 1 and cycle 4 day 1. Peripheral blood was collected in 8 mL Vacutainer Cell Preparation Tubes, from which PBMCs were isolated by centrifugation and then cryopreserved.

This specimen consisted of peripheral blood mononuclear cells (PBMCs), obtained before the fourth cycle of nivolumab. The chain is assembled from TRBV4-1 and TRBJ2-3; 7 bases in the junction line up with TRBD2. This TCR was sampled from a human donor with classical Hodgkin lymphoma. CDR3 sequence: CASSQDFSAGGTDTQYF. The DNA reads TGCGCCAGCAGCCAAGATTTCAGCGCGGGGGGCACAGATACGCAGTATTTT.